Each of the 20 T cell receptor beta chains below was sequenced from the same sample in a study of T cell repertoires in cytomegalovirus infection. TCRdb re-derived calls from the reads in MiXCR, one entry per CDR3 protein. The profile covers fewer than 85,000 distinct CDR3 sequences, with 3% to 4.5% appearing a single time and around 21% taken by the ten largest. The sequencing input was PBMCs. Receptors were obtained from a human donor in good health (CMV status not recorded). Some clones in this sample may be carry-over from other donors' samples.

In this sample, this clonotype turned up many times. The chain recombines TRBV19 with TRBJ1-2, with a possible D match to TRBD1 (6 bases). The CDR3 has 16 residues. The ends were cut back, 10 bases at V and 2 bases at J, with 23 bases in the middle. The germline V gene has CDR1 LNHDA and CDR2 SQIVND (reference sequence). CDR3 protein: CATSESGGGQNYGYTF. The CDR3 bases are TGTGCCACCTCCGAGTCTGGGGGCGGACAGAACTATGGCTACACCTTC. The full variable domain, in which reference TRBV19 and TRBJ1-2 provide the parts outside the CDR3, is DGGITQSPKYLFRKEGQNVTLSCEQNLNHDAMYWYRQDPGQGLRLIYYSQIVNDFQKGDIAEGYSVSREKKESFPLTVTSAQKNPTAFYLCATSESGGGQNYGYTFGSGTRLTVV.

The sample holds many counts of this clonotype. This sequence joins TRBV2 and TRBJ1-4, with a tentative D call TRBD1 (5 bases). Between the trimmed V and J ends, which lost 3 bases and 13 bases, there was a span of 18 bases. The CDR3 is made up of 14 amino acids. From germline, CDR1 is SNHLY and CDR2 FYNNEI. In nucleotides, the CDR3 is TGTGCCAGCAGTGAGGCACACGGGCTTAGGGGACTGTTTTTT. Translated, it gives CASSEAHGLRGLFF.

There are many counts of this clonotype. The chain uses TRBV20-1 and TRBJ2-7; perhaps D is TRBD1 or TRBD2 (5 bases each). V dropped 5 bases and J dropped 3 bases, with 17 bases sitting between them. Germline V CDR1 and CDR2: DFQATT, SNEGSKA (reference sequence). The CDR3 contains 14 residues. The CDR3 is CSASAGTLNYEQYF. For the CDR3, the DNA is TGCAGTGCTTCAGCCGGGACCCTGAACTACGAGCAGTACTTC.

Remarks on this clonotype: It may be a read error: a sequence one base away is much more abundant. V usage is TRBV4-1 and J usage is TRBJ2-3; the D is unclear. The V gene's germline CDR1 is MGHRA and CDR2 YSYEKL. This CDR3 spans 15 amino acids. Here the CDR3 DNA reads TGTGCCAGCAGCCCGGGCTCCTTAACAACAGATACGCAGTATTTT. It yields the protein CASSPGSLTTDTQYF.

V is TRBV7-9 and J is TRBJ1-4, with unresolved D. The CDR3 extends over 13 amino acids. The germline V gene has CDR1 SEHNR and CDR2 FQNEAQ (reference sequence). Deletions cut 11 bases from V and 7 bases from J, with 17 bases between. This CDR3 is CAVQPGWGEKLFF. CDR3 bases: TGTGCCGTACAACCGGGATGGGGTGAAAAACTGTTTTTT. Looking up the rest from reference TRBV7-9 and TRBJ1-4 gives the full variable domain: DTGVSQNPRHKITKRGQNVTFRCDPISEHNRLYWYRQTLGQGPEFLTYFQNEAQLEKSRLLSDRFSAERPKGSFSTLEIQRTEQGDSAMYLCAVQPGWGEKLFFGSGTQLSVL.

This clonotype was seen a few times. The chain recombines TRBV7-3 with TRBJ1-6; tentatively, D is TRBD1 (6 bases). The CDR3 sequence is 14 residues long. The V end lost 5 bases, the J end lost 10 bases, and 15 bases lay between the germline ends. Per the germline V gene, CDR1 is SGHTA and CDR2 is FQGTGA. The CDR3 region is CASSQSGQGSPLHF. As DNA, the CDR3 is TGTGCCAGCAGCCAAAGTGGGCAGGGGTCACCCCTCCACTTT.

This clonotype was found many times. Here the CDR3 reads CASSSTGGPTEAFF. DNA of the CDR3: TGTGCCAGCAGTTCTACGGGGGGCCCCACTGAAGCTTTCTTT. The V gene is TRBV7-6, the J gene TRBJ1-1; weak D call: TRBD1 (6 bases). Per germline, CDR1 SGHVS and CDR2 FNYEAQ. The CDR3 extends over 14 amino acids. Trimming pared 6 bases from V and 4 bases from J, leaving 15 bases between.

The sample holds many counts of this clonotype. The CDR3 bases are TGTGCCAGCAGCTTCTTCGGGGGCGGCTACGAGCAGTACTTC. Its protein is CASSFFGGGYEQYF. V gene TRBV7-8 combines with J gene TRBJ2-7; the D gene could be TRBD1 or TRBD2 (6 bases each). V was trimmed by 3 bases and J by 3 bases, leaving 12 bases between them. Looked up from germline, CDR1 is SGHVS and CDR2 is FQNEAQ. The CDR3 contains 14 residues.

This clonotype has a count of ten or more. The chain carries TRBV7-2 and TRBJ2-6; D remains ambiguous. Germline V gives CDR1 SGHTA, CDR2 FQGNSA. The CDR3 has 15 amino acids. Between the trimmed V and J ends, which lost 1 base and 2 bases, there was a span of 6 bases. The CDR3: CASSLVCPGANVLTF. The DNA of the CDR3 is TGTGCCAGCAGCTTAGTATGTCCTGGGGCCAACGTCCTGACTTTC.

This clonotype was counted many times. The chain is built from TRBV28 and TRBJ2-7; D ambiguous. CDR1 MDHEN and CDR2 SYDVKM come from the germline V gene. V was trimmed by 2 bases and J by 3 bases, leaving 14 bases between them. The CDR3 length is 15 residues. The CDR3 region is CASSLVAKALYEQYF. CDR3 DNA: TGTGCCAGCAGTTTAGTAGCCAAAGCCCTCTACGAGCAGTACTTC.

The sample holds many counts of this clonotype. The chain couples TRBV7-2 to TRBJ1-1, with a tentative D call TRBD1 (6 bases). CDR1 and CDR2 from the germline V gene are SGHTA and FQGNSA. V shed 2 bases and J shed 3 bases, with 10 bases lying between them. The CDR3 totals 14 residues. DNA for the CDR3: TGTGCCAGCAGCTTAATCAGGGGATACACTGAAGCTTTCTTT. Its translation is CASSLIRGYTEAFF. Full variable domain (remainder filled in from reference TRBV7-2 and TRBJ1-1): GAGVSQSPSNKVTEKGKDVELRCDPISGHTALYWYRQSLGQGLEFLIYFQGNSAPDKSGLPSDRFSAERTGGSVSTLTIQRTQQEDSAVYLCASSLIRGYTEAFFGQGTRLTVV.

The V and J genes are TRBV11-2 and TRBJ1-3, with D perhaps TRBD1 (5 bases). In germline, CDR1 is SGHAT, CDR2 FQNNGV. The V end lost 6 bases, the J end lost 7 bases, and 22 bases lay between the germline ends. The CDR3 totals 16 residues. The CDR3 reads CASSRSRGSISNTIYF. The DNA of the CDR3 is TGTGCCAGCAGTCGGTCTAGGGGAAGTATTTCGAACACCATATATTTT. Filled out from reference TRBV11-2 and TRBJ1-3, the complete variable domain reads EAGVAQSPRYKIIEKRQSVAFWCNPISGHATLYWYQQILGQGPKLLIQFQNNGVVDDSQLPKDRFSAERLKGVDSTLKIQPAKLEDSAVYLCASSRSRGSISNTIYFGEGSWLTVV.

This clonotype was found many times. Germline is not matched at one junction end, which may reflect a read error. The chain has TRBV29-1 and TRBJ2-3; D may be TRBD2 (6 bases). The germline V gene encodes CDR1 SQVTM and CDR2 ANQGSEA. The CDR3 contains 15 residues. For the CDR3, the DNA is TGCAGCGTGGAAGAAGGAGCGGGTGTCACAGATACGCAGTATTTT. This gives the protein CSVEEGAGVTDTQYF.

This clonotype was seen at least ten times. The V call is TRBV20-1, the J call TRBJ2-4; the D is unclear. V was cut by 0 bases and J by 0 bases, with 3 bases left in between. The CDR3 is 13 amino acids. The germline CDR1 and CDR2 sequences are DFQATT and SNEGSKA (reference sequence). The CDR3 reads CSARDLAKNIQYF. In DNA form, the CDR3 reads TGCAGTGCTAGAGATCTAGCCAAAAACATTCAGTACTTC.

This clonotype was seen ten or more times. In nucleotides, the CDR3 is TGTGCCATCAGTGAGTCGAGGTCAAAGGAAAAACTGTTTTTT. This encodes CAISESRSKEKLFF. The chain recombines TRBV10-3 with TRBJ1-4; D remains unclear. The CDR3 is 14 amino acids. Per germline, CDR1 ENHRY and CDR2 SYGVKD. With 0 bases removed from V and 8 bases from J, the gap between germline ends came to 10 bases.

This clonotype was recorded at least ten times. V usage is TRBV4-1 and J usage is TRBJ2-1; TRBD2 aligns across 11 bases. V lost 0 bases and J lost 1; bases outside the gene matches: 5. The CDR3 is made up of 18 amino acids. The germline gives CDR1 MGHRA, CDR2 YSYEKL. This chain's CDR3 is CASSQDFSGGASYNEQFF. The CDR3 DNA reads as TGCGCCAGCAGCCAAGATTTTAGCGGGGGGGCTTCCTACAATGAGCAGTTCTTC.

This clonotype was counted ten times or more. J is TRBJ2-5 and V is TRBV7-3; weak D call: TRBD1 (6 bases). Trimming took off 1 base at V and 4 bases at J, with 22 bases between the two ends. There are 18 residues in the CDR3. CDR1 is SGHTA, CDR2 FQGTGA, per germline. The CDR3 loop reads CASSLSGDRTAWGETQYF. As DNA, the CDR3 is TGTGCCAGCAGCTTAAGTGGCGATAGGACAGCCTGGGGAGAGACCCAGTACTTC.

This clonotype turned up a few times. This rearrangement joins TRBV7-2 to TRBJ2-5, with TRBD2 identical over 9 bases. The CDR3 has 16 residues. V trimming: 4 bases; J trimming: 5 bases; junction bases outside the gene matches: 11. Germline assignment: CDR1 SGHTA and CDR2 FQGNSA. The CDR3 loop reads CASSSLLGGGDETQYF. In DNA form, the CDR3 reads TGTGCCAGCAGCTCGCTACTCGGCGGGGGGGATGAGACCCAGTACTTC.

This clonotype occurred many times. J is TRBJ2-5 and V is TRBV12-3 or TRBV12-4, with D possibly TRBD2 on 5 matching bases. The germline V and J ends were trimmed by 1 base and 2 bases, with 8 bases remaining between them. This CDR3 spans 14 amino acids. CDR3 residues: CASSLGGRQETQYF. The CDR3 DNA sequence: TGTGCCAGCAGTTTAGGAGGGCGGCAAGAGACCCAGTACTTC.

This clonotype was recorded at least ten times. This chain joins TRBV7-8 and TRBJ1-5; D gene unclear. The CDR3 consists of 16 residues. The germline CDR1 and CDR2 sequences are SGHVS and FQNEAQ. Trimming shortened V by 5 bases and J by 5 bases, and 19 bases separated the two germline ends. The CDR3, as DNA: TGTGCCAGCAGCCTCCGGGAGCGGGCTCGCGATCAGCCCCAGCATTTT. Protein sequence: CASSLRERARDQPQHF. Based on the CDR3 plus reference TRBV7-8 and TRBJ1-5, the full variable domain is GAGVSQSPRYKVAKRGQDVALRCDPISGHVSLFWYQQALGQGPEFLTYFQNEAQLDKSGLPSDRFFAERPEGSVSTLKIQRTQQEDSAVYLCASSLRERARDQPQHFGDGTRLSIL.